Detailed here is one TCR beta chain. These data belong to a study of blood T cell repertoires in COVID-19. Study at large: Some COVID-19 samples were acute and others convalescent; all came from the United States, Italy and Spain. Sources were T cells, B-cell-depleted T cells, or PBMCs; the material itself was cDNA or gDNA.

Original processing notes: Researchers report that nucleated cell counts were estimated from reference gene primer amplification. Using immunoSEQ multiplex PCR, the repertoire was profiled, and TCRdb retains in-frame clones only, with some absent. The DNA gave D and trimming, while V, J and clone size come from that table. The sample records about 120,000 clones, approximately 90% being singletons. The specimen sequenced was peripheral blood. This clonotype originated in a woman in her fifties or sixties with acute or convalescent COVID-19.

The CDR3 bases are TGTGCCAGCAGCTTATTCGAGCGGACTAGCACAGATACGCAGTATTTT. It codes for CASSLFERTSTDTQYF. The V and J genes are TRBV7-6 and TRBJ2-3, with a weak D call TRBD2 (5 bases). The CDR3 is made up of 16 amino acids. Trimming pared 2 bases from V and 0 bases from J, leaving 12 bases between. The germline gives CDR1 SGHVS, CDR2 FNYEAQ.